This T cell receptor (beta chain) was found in a study of cytomegalovirus exposure and HLA in healthy donors. In this sample, this clone turned up a few times. Vbeta (60) and Jbeta (13) primers were used in the PCR. Repertoires were generated with immunoSEQ multiplex PCR, while TCRdb's copy carries only in-frame clones and drops some. Here the sample spans roughly 300,000 clones, roughly 88% being singletons. Germline CDR1 reads SGHTA; CDR2 reads FQGTGA. This CDR3 spans 16 amino acids. Trimming at V came to 2 bases and at J to 3 bases, leaving 4 bases not matched to a gene. The chain employs TRBV7-3 and TRBJ2-1; TRBD2 agrees at 10 bases. The TCR was taken from a man aged 40-49 years in good health and CMV-seropositive. What was sequenced was PBMCs. The CDR3 is CASSLLAGAVYNEQFF. The DNA for the CDR3 is TGTGCCAGCAGCTTACTAGCGGGAGCCGTCTACAATGAGCAGTTCTTC.